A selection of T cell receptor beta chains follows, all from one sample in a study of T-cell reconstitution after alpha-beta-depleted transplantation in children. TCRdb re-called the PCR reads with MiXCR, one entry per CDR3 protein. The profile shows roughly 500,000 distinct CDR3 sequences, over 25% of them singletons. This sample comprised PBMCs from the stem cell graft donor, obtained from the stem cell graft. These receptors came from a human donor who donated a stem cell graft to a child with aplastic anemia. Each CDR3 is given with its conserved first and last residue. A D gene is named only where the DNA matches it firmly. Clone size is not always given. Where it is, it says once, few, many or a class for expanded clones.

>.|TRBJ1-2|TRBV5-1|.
CASSLNRETHGYTF
TGCGCCAGCAGCTTAAACAGGGAGACGCATGGCTACACCTTC
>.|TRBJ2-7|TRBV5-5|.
CASSLQGVGYEQYF
TGTGCCAGCAGCTTGCAGGGAGTAGGGTACGAGCAGTACTTC
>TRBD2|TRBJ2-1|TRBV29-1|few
CSAAAFAGGYNEQFF
TGCAGCGCTGCTGCGTTTGCGGGAGGGTACAATGAGCAGTTCTTC
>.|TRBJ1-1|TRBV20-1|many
CSAKQGAGNTEAFF
TGCAGTGCCAAACAGGGCGCGGGGAACACTGAAGCTTTCTTT
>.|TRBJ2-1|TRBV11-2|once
CASSFDSSAPFNEQFF
TGTGCCAGCAGCTTCGACTCTAGCGCCCCATTTAATGAGCAGTTCTTC
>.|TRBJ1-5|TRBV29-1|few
CSVTFGAAYSNQPQHF
TGCAGCGTAACCTTTGGGGCAGCCTATAGCAATCAGCCCCAGCATTTT
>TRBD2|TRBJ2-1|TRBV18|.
CASSRGLAGAWGNEQFF
TGTGCCAGCTCCCGCGGACTAGCGGGAGCGTGGGGCAATGAGCAGTTCTTC
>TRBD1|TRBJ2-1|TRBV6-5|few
CASRTRDRVIDEQFF
TGTGCCAGCAGGACTCGGGACAGGGTTATCGATGAGCAGTTCTTC
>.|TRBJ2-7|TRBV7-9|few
CASSSMAWAGIYEQYF
TGTGCCAGCAGCTCCATGGCGTGGGCAGGGATCTACGAGCAGTACTTC
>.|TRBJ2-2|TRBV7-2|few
CASSPHRDSLTGELFF
TGTGCCAGCAGCCCGCACCGGGACTCACTCACCGGGGAGCTGTTTTTT
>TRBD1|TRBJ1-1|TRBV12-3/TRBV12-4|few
CASSLARTGVNTEAFF
TGTGCCAGCAGTTTAGCCCGGACAGGAGTGAACACTGAAGCTTTCTTT
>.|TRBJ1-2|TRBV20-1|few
CSARDRGYGYTF
TGCAGTGCTAGAGATAGGGGGTATGGCTACACCTTC
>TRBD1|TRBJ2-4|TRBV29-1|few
CSVEGTGGWRAKNIQYF
TGCAGCGTTGAAGGCACAGGGGGATGGAGGGCCAAAAACATTCAGTACTTC
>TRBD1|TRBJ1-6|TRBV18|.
CASSPQLIVWTGGENSPLHF
TGTGCCAGCTCACCACAATTGATTGTGTGGACAGGGGGCGAGAATTCACCCCTCCACTTT
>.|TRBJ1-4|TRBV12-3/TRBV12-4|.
CASSWGAVEKLFF
TGTGCCAGCAGTTGGGGGGCAGTTGAAAAACTGTTTTTT
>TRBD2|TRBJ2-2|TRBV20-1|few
CSALHGLAGTGELFF
TGCAGTGCTCTTCATGGACTAGCGGGCACCGGGGAGCTGTTTTTT
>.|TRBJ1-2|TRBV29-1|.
CSVVAPDYGYTF
TGCAGCGTTGTTGCTCCGGACTATGGCTACACCTTC
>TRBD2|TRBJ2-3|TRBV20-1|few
CSATRSGRRTDTQYF
TGCAGTGCTACGCGTAGCGGGAGAAGGACAGATACGCAGTATTTT
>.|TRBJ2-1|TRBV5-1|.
CASSPRAENYNEQFF
TGCGCCAGCAGCCCTCGGGCGGAGAACTACAATGAGCAGTTCTTC
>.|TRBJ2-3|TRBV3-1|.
CASSQRESGTDTQYF
TGTGCCAGCAGCCAGCGGGAATCCGGCACGGATACGCAGTATTTT
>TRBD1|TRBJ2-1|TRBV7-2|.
CASSFRQGFYNEQFF
TGTGCCAGCAGCTTTCGACAGGGATTCTACAATGAGCAGTTCTTC
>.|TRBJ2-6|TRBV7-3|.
CASSLGGAAGANVLTF
TGTGCCAGCAGCCTTGGGGGGGCAGCTGGGGCCAACGTCCTGACTTTC
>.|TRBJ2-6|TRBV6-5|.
CASSYSRRFSGANVLTF
TGTGCCAGCAGTTACTCGCGGCGGTTCTCTGGGGCCAACGTCCTGACTTTC
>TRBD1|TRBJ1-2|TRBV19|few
CASSSPDRAYGYTF
TGTGCCAGTAGTTCCCCGGACAGGGCCTATGGCTACACCTTC
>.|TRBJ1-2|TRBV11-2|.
CASSLGPRDYGYTF
TGTGCCAGCAGCTTAGGTCCCAGGGACTATGGCTACACCTTC
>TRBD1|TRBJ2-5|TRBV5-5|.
CASSWGQGASETQYF
TGTGCCAGCAGCTGGGGACAGGGGGCTTCAGAGACCCAGTACTTC
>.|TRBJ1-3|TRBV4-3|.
CASSLGGLTNTIYF
TGCGCCAGCAGCCTTGGGGGGCTAACAAACACCATATATTTT
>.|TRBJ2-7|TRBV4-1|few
CASSQGTDPAYEQYF
TGCGCCAGCAGCCAAGGCACGGACCCGGCCTACGAGCAGTACTTC
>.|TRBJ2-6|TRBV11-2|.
CASSALTGVLSGANVLTF
TGTGCCAGCAGCGCCTTGACAGGCGTGCTCTCTGGGGCCAACGTCCTGACTTTC
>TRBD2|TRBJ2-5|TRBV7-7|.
CASSSLGRGQETQYF
TGTGCCAGCAGTTCGTTAGGGCGGGGGCAAGAGACCCAGTACTTC
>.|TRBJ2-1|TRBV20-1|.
CSASLQGMRNEQFF
TGCAGTGCTAGTTTGCAGGGGATGAGGAATGAGCAGTTCTTC
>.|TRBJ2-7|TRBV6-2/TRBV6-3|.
CASSYIGGILF
TGTGCCAGCAGTTACATCGGCGGGATCCTCTTC
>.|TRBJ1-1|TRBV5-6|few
CASSLTGWGTEAFF
TGTGCCAGCAGCTTGACAGGTTGGGGCACTGAAGCTTTCTTT
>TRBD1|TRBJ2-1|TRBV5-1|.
CASSLRDRVDEQFF
TGCGCCAGCAGCTTGCGGGACAGGGTGGATGAGCAGTTCTTC
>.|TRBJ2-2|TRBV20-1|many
CSARAVNTGELFF
TGCAGTGCTAGGGCAGTTAACACCGGGGAGCTGTTTTTT